This T cell receptor (beta chain) was observed in a study of T cell responses to AZD1222 COVID-19 vaccine. The V gene lost 3 bases and the J gene lost 2 bases, with 10 bases spanning the gap. This CDR3 is 14 amino acids long. Germline CDR1 is SGHTA and CDR2 is FQGNSA. Data came from immunoSEQ multiplex PCR; TCRdb stores just in-frame clones and leaves some out. The sample lists 140,000 to 150,000 clones, about 89% occurring once. The specimen was peripheral blood, collected on day 0 of MenACWY control vaccination. The V gene is TRBV7-2, the J gene TRBJ1-2; D unclear. The receptor comes from an adult in good health. CDR3 DNA: TGTGCCAGCAGCTTTGTCCAGACCAACTATGGCTACACCTTC. It specifies CASSFVQTNYGYTF.